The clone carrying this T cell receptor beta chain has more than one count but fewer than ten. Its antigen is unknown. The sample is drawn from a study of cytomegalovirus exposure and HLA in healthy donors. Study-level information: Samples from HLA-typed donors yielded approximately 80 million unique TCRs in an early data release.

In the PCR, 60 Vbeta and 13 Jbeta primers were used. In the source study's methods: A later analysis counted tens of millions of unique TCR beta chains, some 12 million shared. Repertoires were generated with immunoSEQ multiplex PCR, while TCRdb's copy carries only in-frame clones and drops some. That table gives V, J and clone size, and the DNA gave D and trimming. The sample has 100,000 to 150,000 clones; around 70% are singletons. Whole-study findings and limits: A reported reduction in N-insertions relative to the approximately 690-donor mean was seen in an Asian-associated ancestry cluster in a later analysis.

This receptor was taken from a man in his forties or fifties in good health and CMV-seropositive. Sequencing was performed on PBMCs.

CDR3 DNA sequence: TGTGCCAGCAGCTTAGGACAGCCAGACAATGAGCAGTTCTTC. This translates into CASSLGQPDNEQFF. The rearrangement uses TRBV7-6 and TRBJ2-1; D might be TRBD1 (5 bases). There are 14 residues in the CDR3. V dropped 1 base and J dropped 5 bases, with 9 bases sitting between them. The germline V gene has CDR1 SGHVS and CDR2 FNYEAQ. Combining the CDR3 with reference TRBV7-6 and TRBJ2-1 gives the whole variable domain GAGVSQSPRYKVTKRGQDVALRCDPISGHVSLYWYRQALGQGPEFLTYFNYEAQQDKSGLPNDRFSAERPEGSISTLTIQRTEQRDSAMYRCASSLGQPDNEQFFGPGTRLTVL.